This T cell receptor beta chain emerged from a study of cytomegalovirus exposure and HLA in healthy donors. The overall study: It was reported in a later analysis that the same platform had been used for the 120 validation repertoires as for the 666 first-cohort repertoires. Findings of the study overall: Later, an analysis found that TCR clusters from the first cohort tended to co-occur in the roughly 110 validation repertoires. Through in vitro validation, three CMV-associated chains were shown to be specific for CMV antigens. It was 150 or so TCR beta chains that were listed as cytomegalovirus-associated.

The CDR3 runs to 18 residues. CDR1 and CDR2 from the germline V gene are MGHDK and SYGVNS. Trimming removed 4 bases from V and 8 bases from J; junction bases left unmatched: 16. The table came from immunoSEQ multiplex PCR; TCRdb's copy has only in-frame clones and leaves some out. This sample has about 71,000 clones, with about 94% found just once. In regard to this clone: The antigen is undetermined.

Sequenced input: PBMCs. The chain links TRBV25-1 to TRBJ2-1; TRBD2 matches 11 bases. The sequence was collected from a young woman in good health and CMV-seronegative. DNA for the CDR3: TGTGCCAGCAGTGGTCTGGGAGAGACTAGCGGGGAAGGGGATGAGCAGTTCTTC. This encodes CASSGLGETSGEGDEQFF.